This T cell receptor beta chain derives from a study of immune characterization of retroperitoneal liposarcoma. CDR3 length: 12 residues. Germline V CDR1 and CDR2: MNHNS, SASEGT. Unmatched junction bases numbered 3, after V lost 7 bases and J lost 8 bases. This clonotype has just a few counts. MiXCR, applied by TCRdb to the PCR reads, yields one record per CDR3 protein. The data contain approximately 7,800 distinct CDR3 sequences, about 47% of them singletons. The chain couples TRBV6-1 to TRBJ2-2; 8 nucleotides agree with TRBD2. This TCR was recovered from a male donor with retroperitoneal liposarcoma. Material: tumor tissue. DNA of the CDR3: TGTGCCAGCAAACGGGGGGGAGGGGAGCTGTTTTTT. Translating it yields CASKRGGGELFF.